This T cell receptor beta chain was observed in a study of blood T cell repertoires in COVID-19. Study-level information: Spain, Italy and the United States supplied samples that represented acute and convalescent COVID-19.

Repertoires were generated with immunoSEQ multiplex PCR, while TCRdb's copy carries only in-frame clones and drops some. The sample shows over 150,000 clones, more than 75% of them seen only once. The sequence derives from a man between 18 and 35 years old with COVID-19, enrolled during active disease. The sequenced sample consisted of peripheral blood.

CDR3 amino acids: CASSHEETGRRAFF. CDR3 nucleotides: TGCGCCAGCAGCCATGAGGAGACAGGCCGTCGAGCTTTCTTT. This chain joins TRBV4-1 and TRBJ1-1; perhaps TRBD1 as D (6 bases). Germline-derived CDR1 and CDR2 are MGHRA and YSYEKL. Trimming cost V 3 bases and J 10 bases, with 18 bases left between them. The CDR3 extends over 14 amino acids.